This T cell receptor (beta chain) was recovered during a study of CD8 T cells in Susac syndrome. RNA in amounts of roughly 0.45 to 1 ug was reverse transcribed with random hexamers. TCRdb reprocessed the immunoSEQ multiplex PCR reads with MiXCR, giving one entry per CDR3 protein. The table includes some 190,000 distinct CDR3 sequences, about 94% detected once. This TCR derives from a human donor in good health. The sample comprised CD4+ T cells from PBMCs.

The DNA for the CDR3 is TGTGCCACCAGTGATTCTATCGACAGGGGCAATGAGCAGTTCTTC. It codes for CATSDSIDRGNEQFF. This rearrangement joins TRBV24-1 to TRBJ2-1, with TRBD1 identical over 8 bases. The CDR3 runs to 15 residues. V lost 2 bases and J lost 6; bases outside the gene matches: 5. Germline CDR1 is KGHDR and CDR2 is SFDVKD.